These 5 T cell receptor beta chains share one sample of origin, sequenced in a study of blood T cell repertoires in COVID-19. Produced via immunoSEQ multiplex PCR; TCRdb's table is partial and in-frame only. Of 280,000 or so clones in the sample, around 90% are singletons; the top ten hold 6%. The sample consisted of PBMCs or T cells enriched from blood (not recorded which). The receptors were sampled from a woman aged 40-49 years who had recovered from COVID-19.

V gene TRBV6-5 combines with J gene TRBJ2-1; no clear D gene. Between the trimmed V and J ends, which lost 7 bases and 7 bases, there was a span of 11 bases. CDR1 is MNHEY, CDR2 SVGAGI, per germline. CDR3 length: 12 residues. CDR3 sequence reads: CASTARYNEQFF. In DNA form, the CDR3 reads TGTGCCAGCACCGCGAGATATAATGAGCAGTTCTTC.

The table lists this clone with a count of one. The CDR3 is CASSLAGLAGGPYNEQFF. In DNA, the CDR3 is TGTGCCAGCAGCTTAGCGGGGCTAGCGGGAGGGCCGTACAATGAGCAGTTCTTC. The chain employs TRBV7-6 and TRBJ2-1; TRBD2 matches 12 bases. The germline V gene has CDR1 SGHVS and CDR2 FNYEAQ. The CDR3 contains 18 residues. Trimming took 0 bases from V and 4 from J; bases not matched to a gene: 7.

The chain is built from TRBV15 and TRBJ1-6; D is unclear. CDR3 length: 14 amino acids. Germline lookup yields CDR1 LNHNV and CDR2 YYDKDF (reference sequence). V was shortened by 9 bases and J by 7 bases, with 16 bases between the two germline ends. The CDR3 DNA is TGTGCCACATCCCTGCGGACGGGGAATTCACCCCTCCACTTT. Translating it yields CATSLRTGNSPLHF.

This chain links TRBV2 with TRBJ2-7, with 14 positions matching TRBD2. In germline, CDR1 is SNHLY, CDR2 FYNNEI. V dropped 6 bases and J dropped 5; count of bases not matched to a gene: 3. This CDR3 comprises 14 residues. DNA for the CDR3: TGTGCCAGCAGACCGGGACTAGCGGGAGACGAGCAGTACTTC. Translating gives CASRPGLAGDEQYF.

V usage is TRBV2 and J usage is TRBJ1-4, with a possible D match to TRBD1 (6 bases). Germline CDR1 is SNHLY and CDR2 is FYNNEI. CDR3 size: 14 residues. Trimming shortened V by 2 bases and J by 12 bases, and 16 bases separated the two germline ends. CDR3 in amino acids: CASSELQGRRQLFF. The CDR3 DNA follows: TGTGCCAGCAGTGAATTGCAGGGGAGACGGCAACTGTTTTTT.